One T cell receptor (gamma chain) is described in this entry. What this receptor recognizes is not known. The record has no base qualities; no much larger clone is one base away. Library construction relied on RT-PCR. Sequenced using an Illumina MiSeq. Identical DNA sequences were merged into single rows after TCRdb reprocessed the public reads with CATT. The sample yields about 180 gamma-chain clones; less than 3.5% were counted once. 40% to 55% of the sample rests with the top ten. The sample originates from a study of gammadelta T cells in human blood (dated by TCRdb to the early 2020s). There are 18 amino acids in the CDR3, from cysteine to phenylalanine inclusive. The read is trimmed to its CDR3 DNA, 54 bases read in frame from base 1. After removal of 0 bases from V and 8 bases from J, the junction retains 10 bases not matched to a gene. Sequences GITISATS (CDR1) and ISYDGTV (CDR2) are obtained from the germline V gene (reference sequence).

Overall study results and their limits: According to the study, polyclonal expansion of innate gamma-delta T cells right after birth appeared to be driven by microbial exposure.

This clonotype originated in a newborn. The specimen was Vgamma9Vdelta2 gamma-delta T cells from cord blood. Recombination linked TRGV9 to TRGJP. The nucleotides are TGTGCCTTGTGGGAGGTGCCGATTAGTAAGTTGGGCAAAAAAATCAAGGTATTT. This translates into CALWEVPISKLGKKIKVF.